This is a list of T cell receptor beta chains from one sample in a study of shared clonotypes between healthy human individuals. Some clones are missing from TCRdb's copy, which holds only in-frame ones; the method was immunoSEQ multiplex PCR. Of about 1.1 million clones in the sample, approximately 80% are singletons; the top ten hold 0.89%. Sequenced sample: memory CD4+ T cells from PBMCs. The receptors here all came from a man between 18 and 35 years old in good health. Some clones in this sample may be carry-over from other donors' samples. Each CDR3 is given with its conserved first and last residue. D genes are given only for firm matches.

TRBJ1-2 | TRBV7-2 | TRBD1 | CASSPGQANVNGYTF
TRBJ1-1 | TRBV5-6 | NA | CASSSHSLTEAFF
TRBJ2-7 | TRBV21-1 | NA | CASEGAREQYF
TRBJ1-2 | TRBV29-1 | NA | CSVETSAYGYTF
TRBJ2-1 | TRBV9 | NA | CASSAEGGTVYNEQFF
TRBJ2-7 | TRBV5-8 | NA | CASSLRRGYEQYF
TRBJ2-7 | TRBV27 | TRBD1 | CASSLVGQAYEQYF
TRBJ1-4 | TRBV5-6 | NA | CASSLRGLDEKLFF
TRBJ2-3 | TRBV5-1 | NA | CASRPASDTQYF
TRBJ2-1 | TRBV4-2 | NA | CASSQAFRQGGGEQFF
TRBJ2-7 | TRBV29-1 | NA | CSVVVYEQYF
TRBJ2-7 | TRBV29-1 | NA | CSVSAAGDEQYF
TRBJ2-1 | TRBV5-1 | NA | CASSGPAGSSYNEQFF
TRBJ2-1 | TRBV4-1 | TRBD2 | CASSLESSGSGNEQFF
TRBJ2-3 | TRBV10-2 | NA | CASRRGRSGIGDTQYF
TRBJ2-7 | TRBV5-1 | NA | CASSLSAYEQYF
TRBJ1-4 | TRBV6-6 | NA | CASSSPAFNEKLFF
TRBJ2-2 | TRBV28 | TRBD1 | CASSTMGRGTNGELFF
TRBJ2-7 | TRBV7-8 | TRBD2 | CASSQLAGGFEQYF
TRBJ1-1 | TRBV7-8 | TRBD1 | CASSLAARGLNTEAFF
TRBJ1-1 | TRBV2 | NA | CASSERSGRLNTEAFF
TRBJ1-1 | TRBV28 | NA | CAGSSVIGAFF
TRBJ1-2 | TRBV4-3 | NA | CASSQEIGPQNYGYTF
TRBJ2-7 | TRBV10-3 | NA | CAISDRGAVEQYF
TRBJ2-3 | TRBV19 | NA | CASTSPKREEGTDTQYF
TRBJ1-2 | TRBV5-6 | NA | CASSSRGGARANGYTF
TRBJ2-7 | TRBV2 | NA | CASSMDTTGEQYF
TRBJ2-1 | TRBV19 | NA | CASSIVAADNEQFF